This record concerns one TCR beta chain sequence. The sample is drawn from a study of T-cell reconstitution after alpha-beta-depleted transplantation in children. V shed 6 bases, J shed 2 bases, and the junction held 9 bases outside the gene matches. The CDR3 runs 15 residues. Germline-derived CDR1 and CDR2 are SQVTM and ANQGSEA. Unique molecular identifiers were incorporated when the TCRbeta library was constructed. TCRdb re-called the PCR reads with MiXCR, one entry per CDR3 protein. Altogether 250,000 to 350,000 distinct CDR3 sequences are present, more than 9% being singletons, with the ten largest covering 10%.

Sequencing was performed on PBMCs from the stem cell graft donor, taken from the stem cell graft. This rearrangement joins TRBV29-1 to TRBJ2-3, with TRBD1 matching 9 bases. This TCR derives from a human donor who donated a stem cell graft to a child with SCID. The CDR3 DNA is TGCAGCGTGCGGCCGGGACAGGGAGCCACAGATACGCAGTATTTT. Translating it yields CSVRPGQGATDTQYF.